This is a list of T cell receptor beta chains from one sample in a study of beta chain features in type 1 diabetes. Using immunoSEQ multiplex PCR, the repertoire was profiled, and TCRdb retains in-frame clones only, with some absent. This table has about 270,000 clones, roughly 13% appearing once. Sequenced: naive CD4+ T cells from blood. The receptors were sampled from a man in his thirties or forties with type 1 diabetes. The CDR3 runs from the conserved cysteine through the conserved F or W. D genes are given only for firm matches. Only part of the rows carry a size: once, few, many, or a class if the clone is expanded.

j_call,v_call,d_call,clone_size,cdr3_aa,cdr3_nt
TRBJ2-1,TRBV9,NA,few,CASSVDPGVRRNEQFF,TGTGCCAGCAGCGTAGATCCGGGAGTAAGAAGAAATGAGCAGTTCTTC
TRBJ2-5,TRBV19,NA,few,CASSLRRTDTYQETQYF,TGTGCCAGTAGTCTCCGTCGGACAGATACTTACCAAGAGACCCAGTACTTC
TRBJ2-3,TRBV5-1,TRBD2,few,CASSPLQTSGTTDTQYF,TGCGCCAGCAGCCCTCTCCAGACTAGCGGGACGACAGATACGCAGTATTTT
TRBJ2-1,TRBV9,TRBD2,few,CASSVLAATGLGNEQFF,TGTGCCAGCAGCGTCTTGGCCGCAACGGGACTAGGCAATGAGCAGTTCTTC
TRBJ1-2,TRBV5-1,TRBD1,NA,CASSPDRASDGYTF,TGCGCCAGCAGCCCGGACAGGGCGTCGGATGGCTACACCTTC
TRBJ1-3,TRBV10-3,NA,NA,CAIREDRNTIYF,TGTGCCATCAGGGAGGACAGAAACACCATATATTTT
TRBJ2-6,TRBV5-1,NA,NA,CASSVGGGANVLTF,TGCGCCAGCAGTGTCGGTGGTGGGGCCAACGTCCTGACTTTC
TRBJ2-7,TRBV5-6,NA,few,CASSLPGRDYEQYF,TGTGCCAGCAGCCTACCCGGACGGGACTACGAGCAGTACTTC
TRBJ1-3,TRBV9,TRBD1,few,CASSVGQGSGNTIYF,TGTGCCAGCAGCGTAGGACAGGGCTCTGGAAACACCATATATTTT
TRBJ1-5,TRBV30,NA,few,CAWSVQDLQPQHF,TGTGCCTGGAGTGTACAGGACCTTCAGCCCCAGCATTTT
TRBJ1-1,TRBV19,NA,NA,CASSIRLQNTEAFF,TGTGCCAGTAGTATAAGACTGCAAAACACTGAAGCTTTCTTT
TRBJ2-3,TRBV5-4,NA,NA,CASSLPGFGTDTQYF,TGTGCCAGCAGCTTACCGGGGTTCGGCACAGATACGCAGTATTTT
TRBJ2-5,TRBV5-1,TRBD1,NA,CASSLAGTDQETQYF,TGCGCCAGCAGCTTGGCGGGGACAGATCAAGAGACCCAGTACTTC
TRBJ2-3,TRBV7-2,TRBD2,few,CASSRGREGSTDTQYF,TGTGCCAGCAGCCGGGGGAGGGAGGGGAGCACAGATACGCAGTATTTT
TRBJ1-5,TRBV7-9,NA,NA,CASSRGGNQPQHF,TGTGCCAGCAGCAGGGGGGGAAATCAGCCCCAGCATTTT
TRBJ2-5,TRBV6-5,TRBD2,few,CASSYLGTSGQETQYF,TGTGCCAGCAGTTACCTCGGGACTAGCGGACAAGAGACCCAGTACTTC
TRBJ1-2,TRBV19,TRBD1,few,CASSISGQEYGYTF,TGTGCCAGTAGTATATCGGGACAGGAATATGGCTACACCTTC
TRBJ1-2,TRBV19,NA,few,CASRAAYGYTF,TGTGCCAGTAGGGCGGCCTATGGCTACACCTTC
TRBJ2-7,TRBV2,TRBD2,NA,CASSVWREREQYF,TGTGCCAGCAGTGTGTGGCGGGAGAGGGAGCAGTACTTC
TRBJ2-7,TRBV2,TRBD2,NA,CASSDVVAGRYEQYF,TGTGCCAGCAGTGATGTGGTAGCGGGAAGGTACGAGCAGTACTTC
TRBJ2-7,TRBV10-3,TRBD2,NA,CAISYLQAGGGYEQYF,TGTGCCATCAGTTACCTACAAGCGGGAGGTGGCTACGAGCAGTACTTC
TRBJ2-7,TRBV6-5,NA,few,CASSRGYEQYF,TGTGCCAGCAGTCGGGGGTACGAGCAGTACTTC
TRBJ2-7,TRBV19,TRBD2,NA,CASSTIGGSPYEQYF,TGTGCCAGTAGTACCATTGGCGGGAGTCCCTACGAGCAGTACTTC
TRBJ2-5,TRBV7-2,TRBD2,NA,CASSLMLAGSRETQYF,TGTGCCAGCAGCTTAATGTTAGCGGGATCTCGGGAGACCCAGTACTTC
TRBJ2-4,TRBV5-1,TRBD2,NA,CASSLEISGRPGAKNIQYF,TGCGCCAGCAGCTTGGAGATTAGCGGGAGGCCGGGGGCCAAAAACATTCAGTACTTC